Following are 14 T cell receptor beta chains from one sample sequenced in a study of blood T cell repertoires in COVID-19. Method: immunoSEQ multiplex PCR; TCRdb's copy keeps in-frame clones and lacks some. The sample lists roughly 82,000 clones; roughly 88% were seen once. The specimen was peripheral blood. The receptors originated from a woman between 50 and 59 years old in a cohort sampled during active COVID-19.

This chain uses TRBV28 with TRBJ2-7; 8 bases align to TRBD1. Germline lookup yields CDR1 MDHEN and CDR2 SYDVKM. The CDR3 covers 13 residues. Trimming removed 7 bases from V and 3 bases from J; junction bases left unmatched: 5. The CDR3 nucleotides are TGTGCCAGCACCGTAGACAGGGGCTACGAGCAGTACTTC. This sequence encodes CASTVDRGYEQYF.

The chain joins TRBV12-3 or TRBV12-4 to TRBJ1-1; 7 nucleotides match TRBD1. V lost 6 bases to trimming and J lost 5 bases; unmatched junction nucleotides: 6. The CDR3 is made up of 13 amino acids. CDR3 DNA sequence: TGTGCCAGCAGCCTGACAGGGAAAACTGAAGCTTTCTTT. It translates to CASSLTGKTEAFF.

V is TRBV5-1 and J is TRBJ2-7, with a tentative D call TRBD1 (7 bases). The V end lost 4 bases, the J end lost 5 bases, and 16 bases lay between the germline ends. Germline values: CDR1 SGHRS, CDR2 YFSETQ. The CDR3 runs to 14 residues. CDR3 nucleotide sequence: TGCGCCAGCAGCACGGTGGAGGGGGCCGACGAGCAGTACTTC. It codes for CASSTVEGADEQYF.

The CDR3 nucleotides are TGCGCCAGCAGCTGGACCTCCGGGACTAGCGGGAGCGAGCAGTACTTC. It encodes CASSWTSGTSGSEQYF. The chain is built from TRBV5-1 and TRBJ2-7; 14 bases map to TRBD2. J gave up 6 bases and V 3 bases, and 8 bases lay outside the gene matches. Germline V gives CDR1 SGHRS, CDR2 YFSETQ. The CDR3 spans 16 residues.

The chain is built from TRBV19 and TRBJ2-7; 9 nucleotides match TRBD2. The CDR3 length is 14 residues. The V segment lost 4 bases and the J segment 7 bases; nucleotides outside the gene matches: 8. Germline V gives CDR1 LNHDA, CDR2 SQIVND (reference sequence). The CDR3 loop reads CASSTPGLAGEQYF. The CDR3 DNA reads as TGTGCCAGTAGTACACCGGGACTAGCAGGGGAGCAGTACTTC.

The rearrangement uses TRBV11-2 and TRBJ1-2; D gene unclear. Germline V gene sequence: CDR1 SGHAT, CDR2 FQNNGV. The V end lost 4 bases, the J end lost 5 bases, and 17 bases lay between the germline ends. The CDR3 runs 15 residues. In nucleotides, the CDR3 is TGTGCCAGCAGCTACCTAGCGCAAGTTCCTTATGGCTACACCTTC. Its translation is CASSYLAQVPYGYTF.

This chain joins TRBV7-9 and TRBJ1-1, with D hard to call. In germline, CDR1 is SEHNR, CDR2 FQNEAQ (reference sequence). V gave up 3 bases and J gave up 4 bases, with 12 bases separating them. This CDR3 comprises 14 residues. The DNA of the CDR3 is TGTGCCAGCAGCTTCGATGAGCTCGGCACTGAAGCTTTCTTT. As protein: CASSFDELGTEAFF.

The chain couples TRBV3-1 (or the pseudogene TRBV3-2) to TRBJ2-2; D not resolved. CDR1 LGHDT and CDR2 YNNKEL come from the germline V gene (reference sequence). The germline V and J ends were trimmed by 7 bases and 8 bases, with 11 bases remaining between them. The CDR3 length is 12 residues. Here the CDR3 reads CASTPLEGELFF. The CDR3, as DNA: TGTGCCAGCACCCCACTTGAGGGGGAGCTGTTTTTT.

The chain combines TRBV29-1 with TRBJ2-1; 14 bases map to TRBD2. The CDR3 totals 15 residues. The J segment lost 6 bases and the V segment lost 6 bases, leaving 7 bases of the junction unmatched. Per the germline V gene, CDR1 is SQVTM and CDR2 is ANQGSEA. This CDR3 is CSVGVGTSGSNEQFF. The DNA of the CDR3 is TGCAGCGTCGGCGTGGGGACTAGCGGGAGCAATGAGCAGTTCTTC.

The chain joins TRBV4-1 to TRBJ2-2; 13 bases are shared with TRBD2. V lost 3 bases, J lost 4 bases, and 8 bases stayed unmatched. Germline CDR1 MGHRA, CDR2 YSYEKL. The CDR3 consists of 18 residues. In DNA, the CDR3 is TGCGCCAGCAGCCACCCCGGTGGACTAGCGGGAGTCACCGGGGAGCTGTTTTTT. This codes for CASSHPGGLAGVTGELFF.

The rearrangement joins TRBV28 to TRBJ2-7; TRBD2 matches 13 bases. V trimming: 3 bases; J trimming: 2 bases; junction bases outside the gene matches: 7. This CDR3 spans 17 amino acids. CDR1 and CDR2 (germline): MDHEN, SYDVKM. The CDR3: CASSFLGLAGTAYEQYF. The CDR3 coding sequence is TGTGCCAGCAGTTTTTTGGGACTAGCGGGAACAGCCTACGAGCAGTACTTC. The variable domain in full, with the rest retrieved from reference TRBV28 and TRBJ2-7, is DVKVTQSSRYLVKRTGEKVFLECVQDMDHENMFWYRQDPGLGLRLIYFSYDVKMKEKGDIPEGYSVSREKKERFSLILESASTNQTSMYLCASSFLGLAGTAYEQYFGPGTRLTVT.

V usage is TRBV7-9 and J usage is TRBJ1-2; no clear D. The germline V gene has CDR1 SEHNR and CDR2 FQNEAQ (reference sequence). Trimming took 3 bases from V and 4 from J, leaving 12 bases between them. This CDR3 contains 14 residues. CDR3 nucleotide sequence: TGTGCCAGCAGCTTCCCAGCAGGAGGCTATGGCTACACCTTC. Protein product: CASSFPAGGYGYTF.

To note about this clone: The junction differs from germline at one of its ends, possibly a read error. V gene TRBV11-3 combines with J gene TRBJ2-7, with 7 bases fitting TRBD2. Germline assignment: CDR1 SGHNT and CDR2 YENEEA. The CDR3 loop spans 14 amino acids. In nucleotides, the CDR3 is TGTGCCAGCAGCTTTGAGCGGGACTCCCACGAGCAGTACTTC. This translates into CASSFERDSHEQYF.

This chain uses TRBV5-1 with TRBJ2-6; D gene uncertain. Germline loops: CDR1 SGHRS, CDR2 YFSETQ. The ends were cut back, 7 bases at V and 3 bases at J, with 11 bases in the middle. This CDR3 has 14 residues. This chain's CDR3 is CASSSPVGANVLTF. The CDR3 DNA follows: TGCGCCAGCTCCTCCCCGGTTGGGGCCAACGTCCTGACTTTC.